Below are 11 T cell receptor beta chains sequenced from a single sample in a study of cytotoxic CD8 clonotypes in ibrutinib-treated CLL. Clones were sequenced by immunoSEQ multiplex PCR, and TCRdb holds only the in-frame ones, with some missing. This repertoire shows approximately 320,000 clones, roughly 71% found once; its top ten account for roughly 6%. Material: PBMCs, obtained after 36 months of ibrutinib treatment. The origin of the receptors is a human donor with chronic lymphocytic leukemia.

This chain uses TRBV27 with TRBJ1-1; D gene ambiguous. CDR1 is MNHEY and CDR2 is SMNVEV in the germline V gene (reference sequence). The CDR3 loop spans 15 amino acids. V dropped 5 bases and J dropped 0 bases, with 13 bases sitting between them. CDR3 DNA: TGTGCCAGCAGTCCCCGTGGCAGTATGAACACTGAAGCTTTCTTT. This translates into CASSPRGSMNTEAFF.

This CDR3 is CASSRSQSNTGELFF. For the CDR3, the DNA is TGTGCCAGCTCACGAAGCCAGTCGAACACCGGGGAGCTGTTTTTT. This rearrangement joins TRBV18 to TRBJ2-2; D unresolved. Per the germline V gene, CDR1 is KGHSH and CDR2 is LQKENI. Trimming pared 4 bases from V and 0 bases from J, leaving 9 bases between. The CDR3 is 15 residues long.

The chain links TRBV9 to TRBJ2-3; 15 bases match TRBD2. The trim removed 3 bases at V and 8 bases at J, leaving 7 bases unmatched. The CDR3 runs 16 residues. Germline-derived CDR1 and CDR2 are SGDLS and YYNGEE. DNA of the CDR3: TGTGCCAGCAGCGCCGGACTAGCGGGAGGGCCGGGTACGCAGTATTTT. Amino acid sequence: CASSAGLAGGPGTQYF.

The CDR3 nucleotides are TGCAGCGTCCGGGCCAGCCTAGGCTACGAGCAGTACTTC. Protein: CSVRASLGYEQYF. The V call is TRBV29-1, the J call TRBJ2-7; D uncertain. Trimming cost V 6 bases and J 3 bases, with 15 bases left between them. The CDR3 has 13 residues. The germline V gene has CDR1 SQVTM and CDR2 ANQGSEA.

The V gene is TRBV6-5, the J gene TRBJ2-7; D unclear. With 3 bases removed from V and 0 bases from J, the gap between germline ends came to 9 bases. This CDR3 has 14 residues. Looked up from germline, CDR1 is MNHEY and CDR2 is SVGAGI. CDR3 coding DNA: TGTGCCAGCAGTTATCAGGAGAGCTCCTACGAGCAGTACTTC. Protein: CASSYQESSYEQYF.

CDR3 region: CASSPVTGPTGELFF. CDR3 coding DNA: TGCGCCAGCAGTCCCGTGACAGGGCCCACCGGGGAGCTGTTTTTT. This sequence joins TRBV4-3 and TRBJ2-2, with TRBD1 identical over 7 bases. After removal of 6 bases from V and 4 bases from J, the junction contained 8 bases not matched to a gene. Germline loops: CDR1 LGHNA, CDR2 YSLEER. This CDR3 has 15 residues.

The chain links TRBV28 to TRBJ2-5; D not resolved. Trimming took 5 bases from V and 5 from J, leaving 12 bases between them. Germline V CDR1 and CDR2: MDHEN, SYDVKM. This CDR3 comprises 13 residues. Here the CDR3 reads CASSPRTWETQYF. In DNA, the CDR3 is TGTGCCAGCAGTCCCAGGACCTGGGAGACCCAGTACTTC. Variable domain in full (rest from reference TRBV28 and TRBJ2-5): DVKVTQSSRYLVKRTGEKVFLECVQDMDHENMFWYRQDPGLGLRLIYFSYDVKMKEKGDIPEGYSVSREKKERFSLILESASTNQTSMYLCASSPRTWETQYFGPGTRLLVL.

V is TRBV21-1 and J is TRBJ2-6. TRBV21-1 corresponds to a pseudogene. The CDR3 runs 12 residues. CDR3 in amino acids: CASARGANVLTF. CDR3 nucleotide sequence: TGTGCCAGCGCCCGCGGGGCCAACGTCCTGACTTTC.

In this sample, this clone turned up a few times. This chain joins TRBV28 and TRBJ2-7; perhaps D is TRBD1 or TRBD2 (6 bases each). The CDR3 has 14 amino acids. Germline V gene lookup returns CDR1 MDHEN and CDR2 SYDVKM. Trimming left V 5 bases short and J 4 bases short, with 15 bases between. As DNA, the CDR3 is TGTGCCAGCAGTCCGGTTCGGGGGCGATACGAGCAGTACTTC. It codes for CASSPVRGRYEQYF.

V is TRBV5-6 and J is TRBJ2-3; 10 positions agree with TRBD2. This CDR3 spans 16 amino acids. V lost 0 bases, J lost 4 bases, and 5 bases stayed unmatched. In germline, CDR1 is SGHDT, CDR2 YYEEEE. The CDR3 DNA follows: TGTGCCAGCAGCTTGGGAGCGGGGGGGCCGCCAGATACGCAGTATTTT. This codes for CASSLGAGGPPDTQYF.

This chain connects TRBV29-1 to TRBJ1-2; 10 nucleotides line up with TRBD1. Germline-derived CDR1 and CDR2 are SQVTM and ANQGSEA. The J segment lost 2 bases and the V segment lost 7 bases, leaving 7 bases of the junction unmatched. The CDR3 runs to 14 residues. Here the CDR3 DNA reads TGCAGCGCCGGGGACAGGGGAATAAACTATGGCTACACCTTC. Protein sequence: CSAGDRGINYGYTF.